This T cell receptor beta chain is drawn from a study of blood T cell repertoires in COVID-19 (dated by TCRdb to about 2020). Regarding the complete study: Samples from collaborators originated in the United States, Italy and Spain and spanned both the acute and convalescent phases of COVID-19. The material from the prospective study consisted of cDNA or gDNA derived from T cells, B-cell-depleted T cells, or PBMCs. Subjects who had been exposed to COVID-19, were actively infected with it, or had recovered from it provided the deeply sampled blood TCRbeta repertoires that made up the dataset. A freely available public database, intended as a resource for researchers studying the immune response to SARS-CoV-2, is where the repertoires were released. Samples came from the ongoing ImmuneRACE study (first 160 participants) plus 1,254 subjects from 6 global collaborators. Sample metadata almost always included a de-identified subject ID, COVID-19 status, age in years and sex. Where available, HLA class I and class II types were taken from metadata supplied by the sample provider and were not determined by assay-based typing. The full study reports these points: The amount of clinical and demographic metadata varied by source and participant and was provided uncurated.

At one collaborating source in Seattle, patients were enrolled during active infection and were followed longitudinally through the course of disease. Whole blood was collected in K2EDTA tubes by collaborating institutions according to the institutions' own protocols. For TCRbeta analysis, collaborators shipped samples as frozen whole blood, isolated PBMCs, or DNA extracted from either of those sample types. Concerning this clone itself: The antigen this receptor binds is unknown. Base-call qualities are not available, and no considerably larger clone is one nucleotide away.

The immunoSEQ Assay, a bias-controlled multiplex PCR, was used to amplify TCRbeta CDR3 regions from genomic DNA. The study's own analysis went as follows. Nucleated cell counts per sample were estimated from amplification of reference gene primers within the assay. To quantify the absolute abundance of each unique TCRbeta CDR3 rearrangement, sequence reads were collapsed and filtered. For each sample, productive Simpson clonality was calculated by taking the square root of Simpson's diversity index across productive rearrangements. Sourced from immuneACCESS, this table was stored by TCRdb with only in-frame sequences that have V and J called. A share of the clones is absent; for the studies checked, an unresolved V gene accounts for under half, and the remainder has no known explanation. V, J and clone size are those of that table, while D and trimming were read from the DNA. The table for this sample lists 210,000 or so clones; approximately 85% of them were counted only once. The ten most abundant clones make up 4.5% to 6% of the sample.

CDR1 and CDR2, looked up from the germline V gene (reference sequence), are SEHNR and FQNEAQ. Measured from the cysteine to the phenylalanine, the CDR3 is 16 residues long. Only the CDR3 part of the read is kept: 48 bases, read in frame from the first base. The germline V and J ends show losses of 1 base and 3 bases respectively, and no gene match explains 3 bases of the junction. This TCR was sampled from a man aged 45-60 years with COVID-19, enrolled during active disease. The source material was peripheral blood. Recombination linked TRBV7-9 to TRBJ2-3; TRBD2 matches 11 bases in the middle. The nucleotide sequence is TGTGCCAGCAGCTTAGGGTCTAGCGGGGGGACAGATACGCAGTATTTT. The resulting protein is CASSLGSSGGTDTQYF.